This record covers a single T cell receptor (beta chain). One junction end does not reproduce the germline sequence, and a read error may be involved. The data are from a study of regulatory T cells in long-lasting Graves disease. Relying on iRepertoire HTBI primers and Arm-PCR of CDR3 regions, the team built TCR beta libraries. Using its own MiXCR run on the multiplex PCR reads, TCRdb lists one record per CDR3 protein. The table includes roughly 610,000 distinct CDR3 sequences, approximately 15% detected once. CDR3 size: 11 residues. CDR1 and CDR2 from the germline V gene are MDHEN and SYDVKM. Time point meaning: newly diagnosed GD, antithyroid drugs for less than 3 months. Researchers made the TCR library from RNA that was extracted from PBMCs. In addition, the sample was reused for a study of T cells in Graves' hyperthyroidism and ophthalmopathy.

This TCR was sampled from a woman aged 25 to 45 with Graves disease. The chain recombines TRBV28 with TRBJ2-1; weak D call: TRBD2 (6 bases). Specimen: peripheral blood mononuclear cells (PBMCs), collected at new diagnosis, from a patient treated with antithyroid drugs. Here the CDR3 reads CASSFGGHRAF. The CDR3 DNA reads as TGTGCCAGCAGTTTTGGAGGGCATCGTGCCTTC.